The 16 T cell receptor beta chains below come from one sample, sequenced in a study of cytomegalovirus exposure and HLA in healthy donors. Here immunoSEQ multiplex PCR was the method, and the copy in TCRdb shows in-frame clones only, minus some. The profile shows more than 200,000 clones, about 92% of them singletons. Sequenced material: PBMCs. The receptors come from a woman in her 30s in good health and CMV-seronegative.

This chain joins TRBV27 and TRBJ2-3; 7 bases map to TRBD1. V shed 4 bases, J shed 0 bases, and the junction held 4 bases outside the gene matches. The germline CDR1 and CDR2 sequences are MNHEY and SMNVEV (reference sequence). The CDR3 length is 15 residues. This CDR3 is CASSSRQGSTDTQYF. In nucleotides, the CDR3 is TGTGCCAGCAGTTCCCGACAGGGCAGCACAGATACGCAGTATTTT.

The chain combines TRBV29-1 with TRBJ2-7, with TRBD2 matching 8 bases. The trim removed 4 bases at V and 0 bases at J, leaving 5 bases unmatched. Germline lookup yields CDR1 SQVTM and CDR2 ANQGSEA. The CDR3 has 14 amino acids. CDR3 in amino acids: CSVGATSDSYEQYF. CDR3 DNA: TGCAGCGTTGGAGCGACTAGCGACTCCTACGAGCAGTACTTC.

The genes are TRBV27 and TRBJ2-7; D gene uncertain. The V gene's germline CDR1 is MNHEY and CDR2 SMNVEV (reference sequence). Trimming left V 2 bases short and J 2 bases short, with 7 bases between. CDR3 length equals 13 residues. The CDR3 sequence: CASSLQITYEQYF. For the CDR3, the DNA is TGTGCCAGCAGTTTACAGATTACCTACGAGCAGTACTTC.

There are a few counts of this clone. The chain carries TRBV27 and TRBJ1-5, with D unclear. The germline V gene has CDR1 MNHEY and CDR2 SMNVEV (reference sequence). V was pared by 2 bases and J by 0 bases, with 5 bases between. There are 14 residues in the CDR3. The CDR3 DNA sequence: TGTGCCAGCAGTTTACACCATAGCAATCAGCCCCAGCATTTT. Translated, it gives CASSLHHSNQPQHF.

This sequence joins TRBV29-1 and TRBJ2-1; 12 nucleotides agree with TRBD2. V shed 5 bases, J shed 0 bases, and the junction held 11 bases outside the gene matches. The CDR3 is 18 amino acids. The germline gives CDR1 SQVTM, CDR2 ANQGSEA. The DNA of the CDR3 is TGCAGCGTTCCGACCCCCCTAGCGGGAGGGAGCTCCTACAATGAGCAGTTCTTC. Translated: CSVPTPLAGGSSYNEQFF.

The rearrangement uses TRBV4-2 and TRBJ1-4; D uncertain. V lost 4 bases and J 7 bases, leaving 16 bases between the germline ends. Germline V gene sequence: CDR1 LGHNA, CDR2 YNFKEQ. The length of the CDR3 is 15 residues. The CDR3 loop is CASSPGGGTTEKLFF. CDR3 coding DNA: TGTGCCAGCAGCCCCGGTGGCGGAACAACTGAAAAACTGTTTTTT.

This rearrangement joins TRBV19 to TRBJ2-7; the match to TRBD2 covers 12 bases. The length of the CDR3 is 16 residues. With V trimmed by 2 bases and J by 3 bases, 5 bases remained unmatched. Germline values: CDR1 LNHDA, CDR2 SQIVND (reference sequence). CDR3 region: CASSIRASGRDYEQYF. The CDR3, as DNA: TGTGCCAGTAGTATAAGGGCTAGCGGGAGGGACTACGAGCAGTACTTC.

The chain has TRBV19 and TRBJ2-7; 7 nucleotides match TRBD1. V gave up 3 bases and J gave up 3 bases; unmatched junction bases: 8. Per germline, CDR1 LNHDA and CDR2 SQIVND (reference sequence). CDR3 size: 15 residues. In nucleotides, the CDR3 is TGTGCCAGTAGTATCGCGGGTGGGACAGACTACGAGCAGTACTTC. Translating gives CASSIAGGTDYEQYF.

The chain links TRBV6-5 to TRBJ2-3; tentative D call: TRBD1 (6 bases). V lost 6 bases to trimming and J lost 0 bases, with 7 bases between them. The germline V gene has CDR1 MNHEY and CDR2 SVGAGI. The CDR3 has 13 residues. This CDR3 reads CASRDSSTDTQYF. DNA of the CDR3: TGTGCCAGCAGGGACAGCAGCACAGATACGCAGTATTTT.

The chain joins TRBV28 to TRBJ2-1, with a weak D call TRBD1 (6 bases). The length of the CDR3 is 17 residues. V was pared by 2 bases and J by 7 bases, with 21 bases between. Germline values: CDR1 MDHEN, CDR2 SYDVKM. The CDR3 bases are TGTGCCAGCAGTTTAGGCGCTACAGGGCGCGAGTATAATGAGCAGTTCTTC. It yields the protein CASSLGATGREYNEQFF. Supplemented by reference TRBV28 and TRBJ2-1, the full variable domain reads DVKVTQSSRYLVKRTGEKVFLECVQDMDHENMFWYRQDPGLGLRLIYFSYDVKMKEKGDIPEGYSVSREKKERFSLILESASTNQTSMYLCASSLGATGREYNEQFFGPGTRLTVL.

The gene calls are TRBV2 and TRBJ2-1; tentatively, D is TRBD1 or TRBD2 (5 bases each). V gave up 0 bases and J gave up 6 bases, with 9 bases separating them. Germline V gene lookup returns CDR1 SNHLY and CDR2 FYNNEI. This CDR3 has 14 amino acids. The CDR3 bases are TGTGCCAGCAGTGAAGCGGGACCCGGCAATGAGCAGTTCTTC. Its translation is CASSEAGPGNEQFF. The full variable domain, rest sourced from reference TRBV2 and TRBJ2-1, is EPEVTQTPSHQVTQMGQEVILRCVPISNHLYFYWYRQILGQKVEFLVSFYNNEISEKSEIFDDQFSVERPDGSNFTLKIRSTKLEDSAMYFCASSEAGPGNEQFFGPGTRLTVL.

This chain uses TRBV4-1 with TRBJ2-3; 10 bases agree with TRBD2. The length of the CDR3 is 16 residues. Trimming at V came to 4 bases and at J to 1 base, leaving 5 bases not matched to a gene. Germline V gene sequence: CDR1 MGHRA, CDR2 YSYEKL. Here the CDR3 reads CASSLQLAGRTDTQYF. The DNA of the CDR3 is TGCGCCAGCAGCCTCCAACTAGCGGGGCGCACAGATACGCAGTATTTT.

This clone has a single count. The chain recombines TRBV7-9 with TRBJ2-1; 7 positions agree with TRBD2. The V and J ends lost 5 bases and 6 bases, in that order; junction bases with no gene match: 13. This CDR3 spans 16 amino acids. From germline, CDR1 is SEHNR and CDR2 FQNEAQ (reference sequence). CDR3 amino acids: CASSLGGRERGNEQFF. The CDR3 bases are TGTGCCAGCAGCCTTGGTGGGCGGGAGAGAGGCAATGAGCAGTTCTTC.

The table lists this clone with a few counts. The V gene is TRBV27, the J gene TRBJ2-1; D is uncertain. Looked up from germline, CDR1 is MNHEY and CDR2 is SMNVEV (reference sequence). Trimming shortened V by 2 bases and J by 0 bases, and 5 bases separated the two germline ends. The CDR3 is 14 residues long. CDR3 protein: CASSLSYSYNEQFF. The DNA of the CDR3 is TGTGCCAGCAGTTTAAGCTACTCCTACAATGAGCAGTTCTTC.

The rearrangement uses TRBV7-9 and TRBJ2-5; 8 bases line up with TRBD1. CDR3 length equals 14 residues. V was pared by 6 bases and J by 1 base, with 4 bases of the junction left unmatched. CDR1 is SEHNR and CDR2 is FQNEAQ in the germline V gene (reference sequence). This CDR3 is CASRTGQVQETQYF. CDR3 coding DNA: TGTGCCAGCAGAACGGGACAGGTCCAAGAGACCCAGTACTTC.

The V call is TRBV7-5, the J call TRBJ2-7. TRBV7-5 is marked as a pseudogene. The CDR3 totals 20 residues. CDR3 coding DNA: TGTGTCAGAAGCTTACTTGATGTTACTGCCGGGCTTACTATACGAGAAGAGCAGTACTTC. Its translation is CVRSLLDVTAGLTIREEQYF.